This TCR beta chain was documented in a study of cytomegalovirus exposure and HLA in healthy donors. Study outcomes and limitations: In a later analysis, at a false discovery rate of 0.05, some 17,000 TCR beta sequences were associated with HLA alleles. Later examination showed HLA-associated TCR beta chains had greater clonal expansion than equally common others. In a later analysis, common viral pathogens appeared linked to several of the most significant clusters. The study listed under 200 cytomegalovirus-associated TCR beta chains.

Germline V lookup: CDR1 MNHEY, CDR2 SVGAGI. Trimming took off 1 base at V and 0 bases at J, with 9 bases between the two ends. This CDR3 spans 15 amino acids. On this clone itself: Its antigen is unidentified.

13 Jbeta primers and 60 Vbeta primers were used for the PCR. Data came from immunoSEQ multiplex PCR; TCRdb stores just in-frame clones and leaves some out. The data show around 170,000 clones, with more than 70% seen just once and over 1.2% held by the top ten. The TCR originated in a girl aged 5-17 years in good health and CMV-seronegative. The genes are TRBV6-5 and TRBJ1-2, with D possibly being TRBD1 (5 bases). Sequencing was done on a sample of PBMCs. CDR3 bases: TGTGCCAGCAGTTACTGGGGCACTCCTAACTATGGCTACACCTTC. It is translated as CASSYWGTPNYGYTF.